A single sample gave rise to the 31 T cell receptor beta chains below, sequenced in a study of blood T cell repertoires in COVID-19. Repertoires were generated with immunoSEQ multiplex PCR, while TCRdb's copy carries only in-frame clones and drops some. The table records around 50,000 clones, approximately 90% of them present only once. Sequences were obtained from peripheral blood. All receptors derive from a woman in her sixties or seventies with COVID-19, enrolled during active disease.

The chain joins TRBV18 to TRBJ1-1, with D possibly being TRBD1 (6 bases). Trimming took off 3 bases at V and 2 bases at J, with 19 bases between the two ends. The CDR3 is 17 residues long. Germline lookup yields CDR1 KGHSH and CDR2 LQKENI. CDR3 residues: CASSPGQTMLGNTEAFF. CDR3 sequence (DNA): TGTGCCAGCTCACCTGGACAGACCATGTTAGGAAACACTGAAGCTTTCTTT.

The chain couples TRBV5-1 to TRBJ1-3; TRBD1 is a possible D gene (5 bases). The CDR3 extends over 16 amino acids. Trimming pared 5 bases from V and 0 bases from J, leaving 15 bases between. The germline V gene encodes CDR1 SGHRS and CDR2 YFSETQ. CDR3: CASSLAGLNSGNTIYF. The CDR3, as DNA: TGCGCCAGCAGTCTGGCAGGGTTAAACTCTGGAAACACCATATATTTT.

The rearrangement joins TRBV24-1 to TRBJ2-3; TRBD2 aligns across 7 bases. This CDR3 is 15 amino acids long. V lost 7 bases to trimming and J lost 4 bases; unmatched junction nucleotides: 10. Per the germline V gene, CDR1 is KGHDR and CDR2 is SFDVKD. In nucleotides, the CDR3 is TGTGCCACCAGCCCGAGGGCTAGCGGACCAGATACGCAGTATTTT. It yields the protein CATSPRASGPDTQYF.

In DNA, the CDR3 is TGTGCCAGCAGTATGACAGGGGTGTCCTACAATGAGCAGTTCTTC. This sequence encodes CASSMTGVSYNEQFF. The gene calls are TRBV11-3 and TRBJ2-1; 8 nucleotides align to TRBD1. J gave up 1 base and V 6 bases, and 5 bases lay outside the gene matches. CDR3 length: 15 amino acids. Germline V gives CDR1 SGHNT, CDR2 YENEEA.

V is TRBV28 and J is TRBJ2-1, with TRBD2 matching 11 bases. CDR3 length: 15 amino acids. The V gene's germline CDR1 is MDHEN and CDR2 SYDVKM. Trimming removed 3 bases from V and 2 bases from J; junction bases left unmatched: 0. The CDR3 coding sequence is TGTGCCAGCAGTTTTAGCGGGAGGGCCTACAATGAGCAGTTCTTC. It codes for CASSFSGRAYNEQFF.

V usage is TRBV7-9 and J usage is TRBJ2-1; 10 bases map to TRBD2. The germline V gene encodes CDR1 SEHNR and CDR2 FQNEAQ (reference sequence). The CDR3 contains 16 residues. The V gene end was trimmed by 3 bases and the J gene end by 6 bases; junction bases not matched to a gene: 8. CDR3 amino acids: CASSLGGAGGGNEQFF. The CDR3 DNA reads TGTGCCAGCAGCTTGGGTGGAGCGGGAGGGGGCAATGAGCAGTTCTTC. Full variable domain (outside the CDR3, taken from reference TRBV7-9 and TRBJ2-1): DTGVSQNPRHKITKRGQNVTFRCDPISEHNRLYWYRQTLGQGPEFLTYFQNEAQLEKSRLLSDRFSAERPKGSFSTLEIQRTEQGDSAMYLCASSLGGAGGGNEQFFGPGTRLTVL.

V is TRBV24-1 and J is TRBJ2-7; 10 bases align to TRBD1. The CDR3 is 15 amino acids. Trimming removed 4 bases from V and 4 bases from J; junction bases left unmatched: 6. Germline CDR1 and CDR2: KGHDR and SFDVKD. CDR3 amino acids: CATSESGTGVYEQYF. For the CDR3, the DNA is TGTGCCACCAGTGAATCCGGGACAGGGGTATACGAGCAGTACTTC.

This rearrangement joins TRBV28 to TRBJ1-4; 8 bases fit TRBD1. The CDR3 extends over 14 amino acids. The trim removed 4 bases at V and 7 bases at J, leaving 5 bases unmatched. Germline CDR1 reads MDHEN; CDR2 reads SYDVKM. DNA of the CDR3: TGTGCCAGCAGTTACCCAGGGGGCGGTGAAAAACTGTTTTTT. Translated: CASSYPGGGEKLFF. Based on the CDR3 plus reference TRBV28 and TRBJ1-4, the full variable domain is DVKVTQSSRYLVKRTGEKVFLECVQDMDHENMFWYRQDPGLGLRLIYFSYDVKMKEKGDIPEGYSVSREKKERFSLILESASTNQTSMYLCASSYPGGGEKLFFGSGTQLSVL.

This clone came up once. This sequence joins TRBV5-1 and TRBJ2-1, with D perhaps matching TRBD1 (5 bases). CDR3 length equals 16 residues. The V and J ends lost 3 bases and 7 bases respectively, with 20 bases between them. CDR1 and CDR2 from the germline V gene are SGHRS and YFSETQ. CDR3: CASSSRQGSFINEQFF. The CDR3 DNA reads TGCGCCAGCAGCTCCCGGCAGGGATCTTTTATAAATGAGCAGTTCTTC.

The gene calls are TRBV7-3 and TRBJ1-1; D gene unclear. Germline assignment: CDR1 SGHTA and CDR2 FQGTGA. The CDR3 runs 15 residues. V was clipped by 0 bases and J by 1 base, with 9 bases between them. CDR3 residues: CASSLTGFSNTEAFF. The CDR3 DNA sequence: TGTGCCAGCAGCTTAACTGGCTTCTCGAACACTGAAGCTTTCTTT.

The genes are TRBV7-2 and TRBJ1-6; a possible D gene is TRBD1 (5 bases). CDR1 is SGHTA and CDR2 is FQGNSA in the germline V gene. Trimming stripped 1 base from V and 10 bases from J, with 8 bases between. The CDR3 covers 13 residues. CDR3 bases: TGTGCCAGCAGCTTAGACGGGGGATCACCCCTCCACTTT. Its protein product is CASSLDGGSPLHF.

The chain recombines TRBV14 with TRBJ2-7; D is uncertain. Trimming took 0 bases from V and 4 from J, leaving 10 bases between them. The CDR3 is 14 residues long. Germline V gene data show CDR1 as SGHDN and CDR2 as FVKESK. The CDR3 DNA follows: TGTGCCAGCAGCCAAGATCGTTTTGTATACGAGCAGTACTTC. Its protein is CASSQDRFVYEQYF.

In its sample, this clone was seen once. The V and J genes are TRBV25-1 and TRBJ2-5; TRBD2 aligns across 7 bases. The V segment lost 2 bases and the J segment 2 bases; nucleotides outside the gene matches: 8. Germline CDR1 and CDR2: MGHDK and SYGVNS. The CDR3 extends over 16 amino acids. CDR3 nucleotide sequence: TGTGCCAGCAGTGAAAGGGGAAAGGGAGGGCAAGAGACCCAGTACTTC. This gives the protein CASSERGKGGQETQYF. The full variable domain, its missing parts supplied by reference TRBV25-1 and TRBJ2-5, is EADIYQTPRYLVIGTGKKITLECSQTMGHDKMYWYQQDPGMELHLIHYSYGVNSTEKGDLSSESTVSRIRTEHFPLTLESARPSHTSQYLCASSERGKGGQETQYFGPGTRLLVL.

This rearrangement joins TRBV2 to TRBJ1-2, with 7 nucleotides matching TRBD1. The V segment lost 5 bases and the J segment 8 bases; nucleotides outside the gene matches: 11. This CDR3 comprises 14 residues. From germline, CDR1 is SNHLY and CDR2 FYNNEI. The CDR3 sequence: CASSPLGGGGGYTF. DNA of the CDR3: TGTGCCAGCAGTCCCCTTGGCGGAGGGGGCGGCTACACCTTC.

As DNA, the CDR3 is TGTGCCAGCAGCTTCCCTGGCAATCAGCCCCAGCATTTT. It is translated as CASSFPGNQPQHF. This chain connects TRBV7-2 to TRBJ1-5; D remains unclear. Per germline, CDR1 SGHTA and CDR2 FQGNSA. Deletions cut 3 bases from V and 2 bases from J, with 5 bases between. This CDR3 has 13 residues.

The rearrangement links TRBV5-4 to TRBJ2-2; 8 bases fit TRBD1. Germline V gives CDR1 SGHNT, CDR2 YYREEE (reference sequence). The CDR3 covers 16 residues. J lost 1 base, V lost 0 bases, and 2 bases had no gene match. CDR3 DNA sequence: TGTGCCAGCAGCTTGGGGACAGGGTTGAACACCGGGGAGCTGTTTTTT. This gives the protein CASSLGTGLNTGELFF.

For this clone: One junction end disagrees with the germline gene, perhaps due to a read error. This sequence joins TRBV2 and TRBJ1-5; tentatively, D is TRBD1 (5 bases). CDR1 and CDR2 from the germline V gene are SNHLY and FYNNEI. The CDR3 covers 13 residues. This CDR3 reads CASCDRSNQPQHF. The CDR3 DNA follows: TGTGCCAGCTGTGACAGAAGCAATCAGCCCCAGCATTTT.

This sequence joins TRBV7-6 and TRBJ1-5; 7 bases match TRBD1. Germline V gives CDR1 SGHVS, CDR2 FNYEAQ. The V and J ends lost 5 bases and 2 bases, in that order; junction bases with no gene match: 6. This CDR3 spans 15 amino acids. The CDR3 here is CASSQAGQGNQPQHF. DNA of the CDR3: TGTGCCAGCAGCCAGGCCGGACAGGGCAATCAGCCCCAGCATTTT.

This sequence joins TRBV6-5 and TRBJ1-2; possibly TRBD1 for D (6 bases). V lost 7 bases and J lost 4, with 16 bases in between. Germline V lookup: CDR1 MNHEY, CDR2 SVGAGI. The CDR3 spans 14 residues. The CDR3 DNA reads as TGTGCCAGCAAAGACAGGCGACCACCCTATGGCTACACCTTC. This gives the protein CASKDRRPPYGYTF.

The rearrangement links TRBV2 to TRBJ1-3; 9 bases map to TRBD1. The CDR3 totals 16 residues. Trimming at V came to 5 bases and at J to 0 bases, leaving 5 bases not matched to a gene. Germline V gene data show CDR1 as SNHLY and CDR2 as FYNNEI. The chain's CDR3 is CASSRDRVDSGNTIYF. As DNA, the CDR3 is TGTGCCAGCAGTAGGGACAGGGTGGACTCTGGAAACACCATATATTTT. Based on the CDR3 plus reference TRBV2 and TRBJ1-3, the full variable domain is EPEVTQTPSHQVTQMGQEVILRCVPISNHLYFYWYRQILGQKVEFLVSFYNNEISEKSEIFDDQFSVERPDGSNFTLKIRSTKLEDSAMYFCASSRDRVDSGNTIYFGEGSWLTVV.

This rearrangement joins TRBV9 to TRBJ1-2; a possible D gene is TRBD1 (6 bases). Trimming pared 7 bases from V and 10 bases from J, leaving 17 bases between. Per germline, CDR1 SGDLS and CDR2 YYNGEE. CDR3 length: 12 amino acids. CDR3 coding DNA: TGTGCCAGCTCCCGGACAGAAGGAGTCTACACCTTC. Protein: CASSRTEGVYTF.

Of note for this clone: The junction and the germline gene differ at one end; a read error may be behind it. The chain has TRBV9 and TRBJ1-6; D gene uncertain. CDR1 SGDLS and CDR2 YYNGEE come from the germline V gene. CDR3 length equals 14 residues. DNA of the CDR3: TGTGCCAGCAGCGCACAGAGTTATAATTCACCCCCCCACTTT. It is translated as CASSAQSYNSPPHF.

CDR3 DNA: TGCGCCAGCAGCTTGACCGGGTACTCCGGAAACACCATATATTTT. As protein: CASSLTGYSGNTIYF. V and J are TRBV5-1 and TRBJ1-3; no firm D call. The V gene's germline CDR1 is SGHRS and CDR2 YFSETQ. The V end lost 1 base, the J end lost 4 bases, and 12 bases lay between the germline ends. The CDR3 length is 15 residues.

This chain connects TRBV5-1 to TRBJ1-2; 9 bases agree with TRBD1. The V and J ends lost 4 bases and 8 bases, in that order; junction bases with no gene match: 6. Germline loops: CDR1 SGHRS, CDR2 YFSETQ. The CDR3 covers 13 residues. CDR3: CASSQTGGAGYTF. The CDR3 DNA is TGCGCCAGCAGCCAGACAGGGGGTGCAGGCTACACCTTC.

The CDR3 sequence: CASSLTGTGSYEQFF. CDR3 nucleotide sequence: TGTGCCAGCAGCTTAACCGGGACAGGGTCGTATGAGCAGTTCTTC. This rearrangement joins TRBV7-3 to TRBJ2-1, with 9 bases identical to TRBD1. Unmatched junction bases numbered 5, after V lost 0 bases and J lost 8 bases. The CDR3 covers 15 residues. Germline CDR1 reads SGHTA; CDR2 reads FQGTGA.

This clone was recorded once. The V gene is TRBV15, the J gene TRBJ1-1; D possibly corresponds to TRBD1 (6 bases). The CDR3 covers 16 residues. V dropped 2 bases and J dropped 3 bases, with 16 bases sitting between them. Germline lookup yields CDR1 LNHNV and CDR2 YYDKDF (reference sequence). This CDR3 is CATSRSPTGTHTEAFF. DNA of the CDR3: TGTGCCACCAGCAGAAGTCCTACCGGGACACACACTGAAGCTTTCTTT.

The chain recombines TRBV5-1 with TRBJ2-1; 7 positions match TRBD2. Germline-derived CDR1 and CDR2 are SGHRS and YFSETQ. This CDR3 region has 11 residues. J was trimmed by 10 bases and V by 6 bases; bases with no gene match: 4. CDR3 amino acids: CASNLGGEQFF. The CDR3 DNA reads TGCGCCAGCAACCTGGGGGGGGAGCAGTTCTTC.

The chain's CDR3 is CASRDWDRGNTEAFF. CDR3 sequence (DNA): TGTGCCAGCAGGGATTGGGACAGGGGGAACACTGAAGCTTTCTTT. The V and J genes are TRBV6-6 and TRBJ1-1; 10 bases agree with TRBD1. V was pared by 6 bases and J by 1 base, with 5 bases of the junction left unmatched. The CDR3 spans 15 residues. Germline-derived CDR1 and CDR2 are MNHNY and SVGAGI (reference sequence).

The CDR3 nucleotides read TGTGCCAGCAGCTTTACCCCACTCGGGGCAGATACGCAGTATTTT. This translates into CASSFTPLGADTQYF. The V and J genes are TRBV7-2 and TRBJ2-3, with D perhaps TRBD2 (5 bases). The CDR3 length is 15 residues. Trimming took off 3 bases at V and 4 bases at J, with 14 bases between the two ends. Germline-derived CDR1 and CDR2 are SGHTA and FQGNSA. Variable domain in full (rest from reference TRBV7-2 and TRBJ2-3): GAGVSQSPSNKVTEKGKDVELRCDPISGHTALYWYRQSLGQGLEFLIYFQGNSAPDKSGLPSDRFSAERTGGSVSTLTIQRTQQEDSAVYLCASSFTPLGADTQYFGPGTRLTVL.

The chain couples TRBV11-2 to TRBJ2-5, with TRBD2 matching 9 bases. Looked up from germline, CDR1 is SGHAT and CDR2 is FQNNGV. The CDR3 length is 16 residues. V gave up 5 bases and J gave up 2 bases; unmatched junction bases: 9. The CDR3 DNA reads TGTGCCAGCAGCACTAATAGCGGGAGTTATCAAGAGACCCAGTACTTC. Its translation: CASSTNSGSYQETQYF.

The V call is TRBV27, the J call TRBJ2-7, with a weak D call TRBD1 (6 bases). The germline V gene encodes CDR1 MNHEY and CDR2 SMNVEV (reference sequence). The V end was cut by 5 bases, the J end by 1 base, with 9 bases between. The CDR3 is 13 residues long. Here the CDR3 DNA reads TGTGCCAGCAGTAGGACAGTTTCCTACGAGCAGTACTTC. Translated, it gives CASSRTVSYEQYF.